This T cell receptor beta chain comes out of a study of blood T cell repertoires in COVID-19. Study-level background: Donors in the United States, Italy and Spain gave samples during acute or convalescent COVID-19. Sample material is recorded as cDNA or gDNA derived from T cells, B-cell-depleted T cells, or PBMCs.

In the study's own analysis: Nucleated cell number was recorded as an estimate derived from reference gene primer amplification. TCRdb's table, derived via immunoSEQ multiplex PCR, lists solely in-frame clones and lacks some. V and J calls and clone size are as listed in that table; D and trimming were resolved from the DNA. The top ten clones hold almost 4.5% of a sample with 200,000 to 250,000 clones, about nine tenths of them seen once. Sequenced: peripheral blood. The clonotype comes from a man aged 45-65 years with acute or convalescent COVID-19.

CDR3 DNA: TGTGCCAGCAGCTGGGGGGGGACGAGCAATCAGCCCCAGCATTTT. Protein product: CASSWGGTSNQPQHF. V is TRBV5-6 and J is TRBJ1-5; TRBD1 might be the D (5 bases). The CDR3 is made up of 15 amino acids. V was pared by 3 bases and J by 1 base, with 11 bases between. The germline gives CDR1 SGHDT, CDR2 YYEEEE.